The T cell receptor beta chain described here comes from a study of Graves' ophthalmopathy and Graves' hyperthyroidism. The authors amplified TCR beta CDR3 regions from RNA transcripts. HTBI primers primed a first-round RT-PCR, and a second-round multiplex PCR followed. One entry per CDR3 protein, called by TCRdb with MiXCR from the multiplex PCR reads. The table shows over a million distinct CDR3 sequences, with about two fifths occurring only once. This clonotype was sampled from an adult man with Graves' hyperthyroidism. Material: peripheral blood or thyroid tissue (not recorded which).

This chain's CDR3 is CAISGYTGGKETQYF. In nucleotides, the CDR3 is TGTGCCATCAGTGGATACACAGGGGGGAAAGAGACCCAGTACTTC. V is TRBV10-3 and J is TRBJ2-5, with TRBD1 matching 8 bases. Germline values: CDR1 ENHRY, CDR2 SYGVKD. V shed 4 bases, J shed 3 bases, and the junction held 7 bases outside the gene matches. The CDR3 covers 15 residues.